This TCR beta chain was recovered during a study of T cells after yellow fever vaccination. TCRdb independently ran MiXCR on the 5' RACE reads; one entry per CDR3 protein. The sample has 250,000 or so distinct CDR3 sequences, 3.6% seen once. This clonotype was observed many times. Its antigen is still unknown. General study results and limits: Only a minor proportion of clonotypes was detected across both CD4 and CD8 compartments.

CDR3 length: 16 amino acids. The V segment lost 1 base and the J segment 4 bases; nucleotides outside the gene matches: 6. CDR1 is DFQATT, CDR2 SNEGSKA, per germline (reference sequence). The J gene is TRBJ1-6, the V gene TRBV20-1; 8 nucleotides align to TRBD1. The input for sequencing was PBMCs, taken 15 days after the yellow fever booster vaccination. The TCR originated in a man aged 18 to 30 who received the YFV17D yellow fever vaccine. Here the CDR3 reads CSARVPGGTYNSPLHF. In DNA form, the CDR3 reads TGCAGTGCTAGAGTCCCAGGGGGCACTTATAATTCACCCCTCCACTTT.